This note documents a single TCR beta chain sequence. This clone was seen repeatedly, ten times or more. Its antigen has not been determined. No much larger clone exists at a distance of one base, and base qualities are not known. The data stem from a study of metastatic and nonmetastatic thyroid tumors (dated by TCRdb to 2020 to 2021). With respect to the entire study: The researchers compared repertoires between peripheral blood samples and tumor or nodule tissue samples from patients with malignant or benign thyroid disease. The paper as a whole reports these results and caveats: TCR beta diversity was reported as significantly higher in malignant tumors than in benign nodules, in both blood and tumor samples.

Library method: PCR. TCRdb shows the sequencer as Illumina HiSeq 4000. The TCR beta-chain CDR3 region of each patient was profiled by high-throughput sequencing. Under the source paper's analysis protocol: The researchers built a classifier to tell apart papillary thyroid cancer patients with distant metastasis, based on CDR3 differences among clinicopathological groups. Repertoire diversity was assessed with the Shannon index, and tumor-blood repertoire similarity with the Morisita-Horn index. TCRdb reran the public reads through fastp at Q25 and MiXCR, keeping productive beta chains. The V and J calls shown here were made by TCRdb, not taken from the authors' results. Recorded for this sample are some 69,000 clones; 13% to 15% of them occurred a single time. About 6.5% of the sample rests with the top ten. No patient had received any treatment before thyroid surgery. Using T-cell receptor beta sequencing, the study looked back at clinical samples from patients collected from about 2012 to 2018.

This receptor was identified in a male donor with papillary thyroid cancer or a benign thyroid nodule (not recorded which). Some clones in this sample may be carry-over from other donors' samples. The sample comprised blood.

For the CDR3, the sequence is CASSLVLANEQYF. The nucleotides are TGTGCCAGCAGTTTAGTACTAGCCAACGAGCAGTACTTC. The V gene is TRBV28 and the J gene is TRBJ2-7, with TRBD2 as a weak D call on 6 bases. CDR1 and CDR2, per the germline V gene, are MDHEN and SYDVKM. Trimming costs V 2 bases and J 5 bases, and their ends lie 10 bases apart. Including cysteine and phenylalanine, the CDR3 has 13 amino acids. This entry keeps only the CDR3 DNA: 39 bases, framed from base 1.